Presented here are 13 T cell receptor beta chains from one specimen sequenced in a study of blood T cell repertoires in COVID-19. The data were produced by immunoSEQ multiplex PCR, yet TCRdb's version contains in-frame clones alone and is incomplete. The data hold roughly 100,000 clones, with roughly 84% observed a single time. Sequencing input: peripheral blood. These receptors originate from an older man with active or convalescent COVID-19.

In its sample, this clone was seen once. The chain links TRBV18 to TRBJ1-3, with D unresolved. CDR3 length: 15 amino acids. Trimming cost V 4 bases and J 4 bases, with 14 bases left between them. The germline CDR1 and CDR2 sequences are KGHSH and LQKENI. The CDR3: CASSRNIPGGNTIYF. The CDR3 coding sequence is TGTGCCAGCTCACGAAACATCCCGGGGGGAAACACCATATATTTT.

The chain uses TRBV2 and TRBJ1-1; TRBD1 matches at 7 bases. CDR1 SNHLY and CDR2 FYNNEI come from the germline V gene. V trimming: 6 bases; J trimming: 1 base; junction bases outside the gene matches: 5. The CDR3 runs 14 residues. The CDR3 reads CASSTWTGNTEAFF. Written as DNA, the CDR3 is TGTGCCAGCAGCACCTGGACAGGGAACACTGAAGCTTTCTTT.

This clone was observed a single time. The chain combines TRBV9 with TRBJ1-1, with 10 nucleotides matching TRBD1. The CDR3 is 17 residues long. Germline V gene sequence: CDR1 SGDLS, CDR2 YYNGEE. V lost 3 bases and J lost 7; bases outside the gene matches: 15. CDR3 DNA sequence: TGTGCCAGCAGCGAGAACCCGGGAGACAGGGGGCCGAGTGAAGCTTTCTTT. Protein product: CASSENPGDRGPSEAFF.

The chain is built from TRBV7-2 and TRBJ1-5, with a weak D call TRBD1 (6 bases). Trimming cost V 2 bases and J 6 bases, with 14 bases left between them. Germline V gene sequence: CDR1 SGHTA, CDR2 FQGNSA. This CDR3 spans 15 amino acids. In DNA, the CDR3 is TGTGCCAGCAGCTTACGTCAGGGGCAGGGTCAGCCCCAGCATTTT. This gives the protein CASSLRQGQGQPQHF.

The chain links TRBV10-3 to TRBJ1-1; D gene ambiguous. Trimming removed 6 bases from V and 3 bases from J, with 11 bases in between. Per the germline V gene, CDR1 is ENHRY and CDR2 is SYGVKD. The CDR3 is made up of 13 amino acids. CDR3 in DNA: TGTGCCATCAGGAAAGATCGGGACACTGAAGCTTTCTTT. It is translated as CAIRKDRDTEAFF.

The gene calls are TRBV3-1 (or the pseudogene TRBV3-2) and TRBJ1-2; D may be TRBD1 (6 bases). Trimming left V 1 base short and J 4 bases short, with 13 bases between. Germline CDR1 LGHDT, CDR2 YNNKEL (reference sequence). The CDR3 has 15 amino acids. The CDR3 sequence is CASSQGRGQSYGYTF. The CDR3 DNA reads as TGTGCCAGCAGCCAAGGTAGAGGACAGAGCTATGGCTACACCTTC.

This chain joins TRBV19 and TRBJ2-2, with 10 bases that match TRBD1. This CDR3 has 15 residues. CDR1 is LNHDA and CDR2 is SQIVND in the germline V gene (reference sequence). Unmatched junction bases numbered 4, after V lost 4 bases and J lost 5 bases. The chain's CDR3 is CASSTTGGATGELFF. The CDR3, as DNA: TGTGCCAGTAGTACGACAGGGGGCGCGACCGGGGAGCTGTTTTTT.

The J gene is TRBJ2-7, the V gene TRBV5-1, with a possible D match to TRBD2 (5 bases). Deletions cut 0 bases from V and 7 bases from J, with 11 bases between. Germline CDR1 and CDR2: SGHRS and YFSETQ. The CDR3 runs 13 residues. CDR3 sequence: CASSLGATGEQYF. CDR3 nucleotides: TGCGCCAGCAGCTTGGGAGCAACGGGGGAGCAGTACTTC.

CDR3 in DNA: TGTGCCAGCAGCCAAGATCTTATGGGGGGCTACGAGCAGTACTTC. Translating gives CASSQDLMGGYEQYF. The chain employs TRBV4-2 and TRBJ2-7; TRBD2 is a possible D gene (6 bases). Germline assignment: CDR1 LGHNA and CDR2 YNFKEQ. V lost 0 bases, J lost 3 bases, and 12 bases lay in between. This CDR3 comprises 15 residues.

The rearrangement joins TRBV5-1 to TRBJ1-1, with a tentative D call TRBD1 (5 bases). The length of the CDR3 is 15 residues. Trimming took 0 bases from V and 2 from J, leaving 11 bases between them. Germline values: CDR1 SGHRS, CDR2 YFSETQ. The DNA for the CDR3 is TGCGCCAGCAGCTTGGTGGGGGGAGGTAACACTGAAGCTTTCTTT. As protein: CASSLVGGGNTEAFF.

The rearrangement links TRBV19 to TRBJ1-5; 8 bases map to TRBD1. CDR1 and CDR2 (germline): LNHDA, SQIVND (reference sequence). Germline trimming cut 8 bases from V and 1 base from J; bases unmatched to any gene: 7. This CDR3 comprises 15 residues. CDR3 loop: CASGRGLLSNQPQHF. CDR3 nucleotide sequence: TGTGCCAGTGGCAGGGGGCTTTTGAGCAATCAGCCCCAGCATTTT.

CDR3 region: CASSSLGGREQYF. The CDR3 DNA sequence: TGTGCCAGCAGTTCCCTGGGGGGGCGAGAGCAGTACTTC. This chain joins TRBV27 and TRBJ2-7; maybe TRBD2 (7 bases). V lost 4 bases, J lost 7 bases, and 14 bases lay in between. The CDR3 is 13 amino acids. Germline assignment: CDR1 MNHEY and CDR2 SMNVEV (reference sequence).

The rearrangement joins TRBV10-3 to TRBJ2-3; 13 nucleotides line up with TRBD2. CDR1 is ENHRY, CDR2 SYGVKD, per germline. CDR3 length: 19 residues. V lost 0 bases, J lost 1 base, and 7 bases stayed unmatched. Here the CDR3 reads CAISESRGTSGAGTDTQYF. DNA of the CDR3: TGTGCCATCAGTGAGTCGAGGGGGACTAGCGGGGCAGGCACAGATACGCAGTATTTT.